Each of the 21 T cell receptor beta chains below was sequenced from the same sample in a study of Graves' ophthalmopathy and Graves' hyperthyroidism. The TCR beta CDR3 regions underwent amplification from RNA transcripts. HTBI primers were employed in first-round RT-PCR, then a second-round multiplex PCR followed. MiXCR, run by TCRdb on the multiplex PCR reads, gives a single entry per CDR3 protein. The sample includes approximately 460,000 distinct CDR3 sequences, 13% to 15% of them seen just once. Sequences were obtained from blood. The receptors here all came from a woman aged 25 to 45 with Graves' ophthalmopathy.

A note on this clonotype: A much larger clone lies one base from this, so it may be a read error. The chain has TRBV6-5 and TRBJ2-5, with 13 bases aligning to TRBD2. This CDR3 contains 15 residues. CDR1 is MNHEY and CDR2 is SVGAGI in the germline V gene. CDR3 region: CASIYGLAGAGTQYF. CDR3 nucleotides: TGTGCCAGCATTTACGGACTAGCGGGAGCGGGGACCCAGTACTTC.

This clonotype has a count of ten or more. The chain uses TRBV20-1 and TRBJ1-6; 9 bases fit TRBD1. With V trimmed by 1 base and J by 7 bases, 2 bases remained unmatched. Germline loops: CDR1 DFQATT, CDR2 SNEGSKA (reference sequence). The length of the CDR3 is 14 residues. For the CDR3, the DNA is TGCAGTGCTAGAGGGGACAGGGAAAATTCACCCCTCCACTTT. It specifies CSARGDRENSPLHF.

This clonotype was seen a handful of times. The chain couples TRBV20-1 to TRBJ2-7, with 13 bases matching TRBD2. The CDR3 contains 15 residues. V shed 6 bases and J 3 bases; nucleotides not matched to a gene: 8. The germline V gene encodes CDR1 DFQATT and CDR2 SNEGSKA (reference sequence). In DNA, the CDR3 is TGCAGTGCCGCCCACCGGACTAGCGGGAGCTACGAGCAGTACTTC. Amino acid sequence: CSAAHRTSGSYEQYF.

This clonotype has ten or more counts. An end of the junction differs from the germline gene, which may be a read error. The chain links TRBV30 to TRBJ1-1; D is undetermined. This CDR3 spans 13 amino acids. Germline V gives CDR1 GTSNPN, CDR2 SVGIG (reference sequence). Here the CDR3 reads CAWRATVVTQAFF. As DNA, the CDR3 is TGTGCCTGGAGGGCGACTGTCGTCACTCAAGCTTTCTTT.

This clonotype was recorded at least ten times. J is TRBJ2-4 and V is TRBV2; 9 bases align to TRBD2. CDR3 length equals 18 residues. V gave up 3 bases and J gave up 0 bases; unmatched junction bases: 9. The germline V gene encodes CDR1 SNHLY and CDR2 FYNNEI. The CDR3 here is CASSDPQAGGEAKNIQYF. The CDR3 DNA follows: TGTGCCAGCAGTGACCCTCAAGCGGGGGGTGAAGCCAAAAACATTCAGTACTTC. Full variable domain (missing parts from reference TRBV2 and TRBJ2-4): EPEVTQTPSHQVTQMGQEVILRCVPISNHLYFYWYRQILGQKVEFLVSFYNNEISEKSEIFDDQFSVERPDGSNFTLKIRSTKLEDSAMYFCASSDPQAGGEAKNIQYFGAGTRLSVL.

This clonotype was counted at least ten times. The CDR3 DNA follows: TGTGCCAGTAGAGACCTCAGTAGTAGGAGCTACGAGCAGTACTTC. Translating it yields CASRDLSSRSYEQYF. This chain joins TRBV19 and TRBJ2-7; D uncertain. The V end was cut by 6 bases, the J end by 3 bases, with 18 bases between. Germline V gene sequence: CDR1 LNHDA, CDR2 SQIVND (reference sequence). The CDR3 totals 15 residues.

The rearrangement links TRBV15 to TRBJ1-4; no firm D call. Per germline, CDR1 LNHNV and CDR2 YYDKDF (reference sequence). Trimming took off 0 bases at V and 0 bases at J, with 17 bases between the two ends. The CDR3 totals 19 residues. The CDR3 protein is CATSRDGYARFATNEKLFF. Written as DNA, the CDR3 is TGTGCCACCAGCAGAGATGGATACGCAAGATTTGCAACTAATGAAAAACTGTTTTTT.

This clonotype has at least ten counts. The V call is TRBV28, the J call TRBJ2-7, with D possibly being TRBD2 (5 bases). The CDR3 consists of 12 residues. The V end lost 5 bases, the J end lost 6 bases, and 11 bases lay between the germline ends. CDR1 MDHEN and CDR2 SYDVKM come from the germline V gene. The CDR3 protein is CASSPSSGEQYF. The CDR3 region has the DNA TGTGCCAGCAGTCCTAGCTCGGGCGAGCAGTACTTC.

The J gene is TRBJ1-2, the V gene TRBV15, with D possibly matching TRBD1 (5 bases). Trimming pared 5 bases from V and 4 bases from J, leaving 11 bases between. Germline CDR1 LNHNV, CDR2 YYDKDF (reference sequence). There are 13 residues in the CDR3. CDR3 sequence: CATSGTAFYGYTF. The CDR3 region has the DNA TGTGCCACCAGCGGGACCGCTTTCTATGGCTACACCTTC.

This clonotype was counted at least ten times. CDR3 nucleotide sequence: TGTGCCAGCAGTTCGACAGGGGGTGTTGCCGGGGAGCTGTTTTTT. Amino acid sequence: CASSSTGGVAGELFF. The gene calls are TRBV12-3 or TRBV12-4 and TRBJ2-2, with TRBD1 matching 9 bases. The CDR3 runs to 15 residues. Unmatched junction bases numbered 6, after V lost 4 bases and J lost 6 bases.

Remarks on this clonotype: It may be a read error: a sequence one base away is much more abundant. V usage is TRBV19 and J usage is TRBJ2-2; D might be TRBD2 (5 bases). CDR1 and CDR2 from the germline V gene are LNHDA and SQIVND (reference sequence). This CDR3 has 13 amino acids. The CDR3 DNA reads TGTGCCAGTAGTATAGATCGCACCGGGGAGCTGTGTTTT. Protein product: CASSIDRTGELCF. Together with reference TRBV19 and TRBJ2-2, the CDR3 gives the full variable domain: DGGITQSPKYLFRKEGQNVTLSCEQNLNHDAMYWYRQDPGQGLRLIYYSQIVNDFQKGDIAEGYSVSREKKESFPLTVTSAQKNPTAFYLCASSIDRTGELCFGEGSRLTVL.

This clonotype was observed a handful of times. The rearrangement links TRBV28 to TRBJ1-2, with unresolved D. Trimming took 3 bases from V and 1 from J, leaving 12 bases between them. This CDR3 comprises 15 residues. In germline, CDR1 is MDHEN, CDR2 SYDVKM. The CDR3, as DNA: TGTGCCAGCAGTTTGGGCCACGCGAATAACTATGGCTACACCTTC. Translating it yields CASSLGHANNYGYTF.

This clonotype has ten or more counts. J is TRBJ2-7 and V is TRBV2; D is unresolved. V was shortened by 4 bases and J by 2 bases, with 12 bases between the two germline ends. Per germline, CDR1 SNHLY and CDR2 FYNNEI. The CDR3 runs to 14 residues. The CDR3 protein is CASSGPPSPYEQYF. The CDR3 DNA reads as TGTGCCAGCAGTGGCCCCCCCTCCCCCTACGAGCAGTACTTC.

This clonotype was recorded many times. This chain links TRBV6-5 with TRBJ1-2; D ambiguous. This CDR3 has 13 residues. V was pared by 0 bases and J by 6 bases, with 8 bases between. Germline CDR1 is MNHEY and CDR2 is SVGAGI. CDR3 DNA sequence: TGTGCCAGCAGTTACTCCTCGGAAGATGGCTACACCTTC. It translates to CASSYSSEDGYTF.

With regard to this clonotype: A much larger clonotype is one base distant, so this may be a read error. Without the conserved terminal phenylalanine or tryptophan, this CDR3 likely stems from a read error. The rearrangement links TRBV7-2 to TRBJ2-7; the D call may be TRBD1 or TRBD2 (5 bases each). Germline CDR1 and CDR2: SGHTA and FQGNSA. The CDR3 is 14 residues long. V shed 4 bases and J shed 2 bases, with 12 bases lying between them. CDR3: CASSSRDGAYEQYY. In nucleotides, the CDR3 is TGTGCCAGCAGCTCCCGGGACGGGGCCTACGAGCAGTACTAC.

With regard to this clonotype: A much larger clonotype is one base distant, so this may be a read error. CDR3 nucleotide sequence: TGTGCCAGTAGTATGGATAAGTTCAAAGGGACCCAGTACTTC. Translated: CASSMDKFKGTQYF. The genes are TRBV19 and TRBJ2-5, with no clear D. The CDR3 consists of 14 residues. The germline CDR1 and CDR2 sequences are LNHDA and SQIVND (reference sequence). The ends were cut back, 3 bases at V and 7 bases at J, with 15 bases in the middle.

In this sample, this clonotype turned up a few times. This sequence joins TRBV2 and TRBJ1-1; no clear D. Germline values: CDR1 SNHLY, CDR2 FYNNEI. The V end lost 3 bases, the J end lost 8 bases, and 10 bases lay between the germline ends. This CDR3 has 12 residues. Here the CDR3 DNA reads TGTGCCAGCAGTGAGGCCGGTACCGAAGCTTTCTTT. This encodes CASSEAGTEAFF.

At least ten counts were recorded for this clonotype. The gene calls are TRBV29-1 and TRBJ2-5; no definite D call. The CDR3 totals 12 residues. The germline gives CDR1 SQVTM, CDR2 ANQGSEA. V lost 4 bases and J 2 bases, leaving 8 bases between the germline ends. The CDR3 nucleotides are TGCAGCGTTGCTGGCTCACAAGAGACCCAGTACTTC. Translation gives CSVAGSQETQYF.

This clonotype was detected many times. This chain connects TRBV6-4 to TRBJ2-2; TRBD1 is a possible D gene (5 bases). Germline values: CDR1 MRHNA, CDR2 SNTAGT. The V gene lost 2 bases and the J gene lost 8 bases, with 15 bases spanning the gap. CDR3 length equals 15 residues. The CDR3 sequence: CASSDVAGRTGELFF. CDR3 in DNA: TGTGCCAGCAGTGACGTGGCAGGGCGTACGGGGGAGCTGTTTTTT.

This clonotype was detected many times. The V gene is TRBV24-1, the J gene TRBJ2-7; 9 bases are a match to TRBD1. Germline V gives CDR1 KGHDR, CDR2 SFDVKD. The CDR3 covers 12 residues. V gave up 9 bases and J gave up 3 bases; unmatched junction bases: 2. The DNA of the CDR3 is TGTGCCACCGGGACAGGGCTCTACGAGCAGTACTTC. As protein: CATGTGLYEQYF.

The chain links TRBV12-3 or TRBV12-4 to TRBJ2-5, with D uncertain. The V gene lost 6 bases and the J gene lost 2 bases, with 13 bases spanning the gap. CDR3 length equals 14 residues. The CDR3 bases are TGTGCCAGCAGCCAACAGACAAATCAAGAGACCCAGTACTTC. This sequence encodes CASSQQTNQETQYF.